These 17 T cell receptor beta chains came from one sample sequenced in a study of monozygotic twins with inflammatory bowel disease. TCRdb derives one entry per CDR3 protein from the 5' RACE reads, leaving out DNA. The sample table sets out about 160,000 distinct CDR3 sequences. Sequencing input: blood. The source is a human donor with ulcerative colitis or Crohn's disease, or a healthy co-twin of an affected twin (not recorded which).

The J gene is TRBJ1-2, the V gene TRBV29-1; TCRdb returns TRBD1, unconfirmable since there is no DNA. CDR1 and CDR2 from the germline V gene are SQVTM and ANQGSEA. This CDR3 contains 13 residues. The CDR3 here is CSAGQGSNYGYTF.

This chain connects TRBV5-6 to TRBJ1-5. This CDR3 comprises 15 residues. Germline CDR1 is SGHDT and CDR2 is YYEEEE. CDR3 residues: CASSSGPTANQPQHF. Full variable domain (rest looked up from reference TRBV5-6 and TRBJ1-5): DAGVTQSPTHLIKTRGQQVTLRCSPKSGHDTVSWYQQALGQGPQFIFQYYEEEERQRGNFPDRFSGHQFPNYSSELNVNALLLGDSALYLCASSSGPTANQPQHFGDGTRLSIL.

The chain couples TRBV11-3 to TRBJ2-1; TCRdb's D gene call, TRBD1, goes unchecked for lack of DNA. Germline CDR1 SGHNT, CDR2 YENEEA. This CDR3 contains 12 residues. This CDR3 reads CASSPGDNEQFF.

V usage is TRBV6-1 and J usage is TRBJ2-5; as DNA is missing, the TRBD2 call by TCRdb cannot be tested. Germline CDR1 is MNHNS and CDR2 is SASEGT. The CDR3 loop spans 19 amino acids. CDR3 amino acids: CASSQGTSGREWYQETQYF.

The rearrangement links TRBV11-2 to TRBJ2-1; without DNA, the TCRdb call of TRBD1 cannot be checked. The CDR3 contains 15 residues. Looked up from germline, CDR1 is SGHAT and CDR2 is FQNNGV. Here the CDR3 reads CASSPDRQQYNEQFF.

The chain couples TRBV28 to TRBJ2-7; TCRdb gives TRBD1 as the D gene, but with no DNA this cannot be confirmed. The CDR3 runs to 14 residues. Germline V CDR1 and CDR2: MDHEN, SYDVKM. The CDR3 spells CASTLGGGRYEQYF.

The CDR3 protein is CAISESRTGSTPLHF. The chain carries TRBV10-3 and TRBJ1-6; TCRdb proposes TRBD1, but this gene call is untestable without DNA. This CDR3 is 15 amino acids long. Germline CDR1 reads ENHRY; CDR2 reads SYGVKD.

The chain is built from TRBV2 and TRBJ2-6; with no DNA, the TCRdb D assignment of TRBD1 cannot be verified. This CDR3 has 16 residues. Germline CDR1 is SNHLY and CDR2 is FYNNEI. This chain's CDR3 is CASSEHRPSGANVLTF.

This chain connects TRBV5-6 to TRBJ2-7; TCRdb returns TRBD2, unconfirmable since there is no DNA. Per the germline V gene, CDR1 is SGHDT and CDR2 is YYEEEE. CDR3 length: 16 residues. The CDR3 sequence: CASSAPGLAEPYEQYF.

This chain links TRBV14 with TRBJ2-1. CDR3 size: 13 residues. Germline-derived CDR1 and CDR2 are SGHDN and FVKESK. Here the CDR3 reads CASSPRLLNEQFF.

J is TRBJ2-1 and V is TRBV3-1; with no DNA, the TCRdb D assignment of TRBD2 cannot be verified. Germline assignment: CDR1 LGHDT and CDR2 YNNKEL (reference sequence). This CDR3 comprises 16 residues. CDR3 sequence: CASSHLGREGYNEQFF.

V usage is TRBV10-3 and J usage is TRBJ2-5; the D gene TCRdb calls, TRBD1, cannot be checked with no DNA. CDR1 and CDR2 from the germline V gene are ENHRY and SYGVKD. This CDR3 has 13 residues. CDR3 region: CAINRDRGETQYF.

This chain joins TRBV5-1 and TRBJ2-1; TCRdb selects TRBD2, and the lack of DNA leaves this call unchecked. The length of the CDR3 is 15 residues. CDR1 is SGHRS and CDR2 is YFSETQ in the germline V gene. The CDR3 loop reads CASSLVPGLNNEQFF.

This CDR3 reads CASSPLSTAYEQYF. The chain employs TRBV18 and TRBJ2-7; the TCRdb D gene call, TRBD1, has no DNA to confirm it. This CDR3 is 14 amino acids long. Germline V gives CDR1 KGHSH, CDR2 LQKENI.

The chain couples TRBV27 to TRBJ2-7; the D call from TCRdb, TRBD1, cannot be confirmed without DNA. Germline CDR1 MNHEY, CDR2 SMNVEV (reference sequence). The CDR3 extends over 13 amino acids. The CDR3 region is CASRGQGAGEQYF.

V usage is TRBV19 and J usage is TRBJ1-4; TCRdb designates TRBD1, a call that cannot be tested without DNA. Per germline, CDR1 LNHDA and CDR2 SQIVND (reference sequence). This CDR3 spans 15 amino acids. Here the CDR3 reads CASSTGGGSNEKLFF.

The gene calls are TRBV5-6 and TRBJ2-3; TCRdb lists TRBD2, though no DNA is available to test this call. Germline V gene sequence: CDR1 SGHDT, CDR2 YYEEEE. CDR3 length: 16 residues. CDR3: CASSSAWDYLTDTQYF.